A single sample gave rise to the 19 T cell receptor beta chains below, sequenced in a study of beta chain features in type 1 diabetes. The study reverse transcribed the entire isolated RNA, so it sequenced expressed TCRB transcripts. Generated by immunoSEQ multiplex PCR, the TCRdb table keeps only in-frame clones and is missing some. The sample consists of hundreds of thousands of clones, 9.5% to 12% of them appearing once. The source material was naive CD4+ T cells from blood. These receptors all come from a woman in her 30s in good health.

This clone turned up a few times. The CDR3 DNA reads as TGTGCCAGCAGCTTAACGGGAGCTAGCACAGATACGCAGTATTTT. Translation gives CASSLTGASTDTQYF. The chain links TRBV7-2 to TRBJ2-3; possibly TRBD2 for D (6 bases). V was cut by 2 bases and J by 0 bases, with 9 bases left in between. Germline-derived CDR1 and CDR2 are SGHTA and FQGNSA. CDR3 size: 15 residues.

This clone occurred a few times. The V call is TRBV4-3, the J call TRBJ2-1; 8 bases align to TRBD2. V was pared by 3 bases and J by 9 bases, with 10 bases of the junction left unmatched. Germline V gene lookup returns CDR1 LGHNA and CDR2 YSLEER. This CDR3 region has 15 residues. The CDR3 bases are TGCGCCAGCAGCCAGGACGGGGGACTAGTCTTTGAGCAGTTCTTC. Protein sequence: CASSQDGGLVFEQFF.

This chain links TRBV7-9 with TRBJ1-2; D ambiguous. In germline, CDR1 is SEHNR, CDR2 FQNEAQ (reference sequence). The CDR3 is 12 amino acids. The V end lost 3 bases, the J end lost 3 bases, and 5 bases lay between the germline ends. For the CDR3, the DNA is TGTGCCAGCAGCTTCGAGGACTATGGCTACACCTTC. Translation: CASSFEDYGYTF. The complete variable domain, with remaining parts taken from reference TRBV7-9 and TRBJ1-2, reads DTGVSQNPRHKITKRGQNVTFRCDPISEHNRLYWYRQTLGQGPEFLTYFQNEAQLEKSRLLSDRFSAERPKGSFSTLEIQRTEQGDSAMYLCASSFEDYGYTFGSGTRLTVV.

V gene TRBV5-6 combines with J gene TRBJ1-5; D is possibly TRBD1 (5 bases). The CDR3 loop spans 15 amino acids. Germline-derived CDR1 and CDR2 are SGHDT and YYEEEE. V gave up 1 base and J gave up 3 bases, with 11 bases separating them. The DNA for the CDR3 is TGTGCCAGCAGCTTGTATCAGGGACTCAATCAGCCCCAGCATTTT. Its translation is CASSLYQGLNQPQHF.

This clone was detected only a few times. V gene TRBV4-1 combines with J gene TRBJ2-3; possible D gene TRBD2, 6 bases. V gave up 6 bases and J gave up 0 bases, with 10 bases separating them. This CDR3 is 14 amino acids long. Looked up from germline, CDR1 is MGHRA and CDR2 is YSYEKL. CDR3 DNA sequence: TGCGCCAGCAGAACCGGGACTAGCACAGATACGCAGTATTTT. As protein: CASRTGTSTDTQYF.

This clone was seen a handful of times. The chain joins TRBV4-1 to TRBJ2-5; TRBD2 agrees at 8 bases. The CDR3 is 17 amino acids. Trimming at V came to 0 bases and at J to 0 bases, leaving 6 bases not matched to a gene. Germline CDR1 reads MGHRA; CDR2 reads YSYEKL. In nucleotides, the CDR3 is TGCGCCAGCAGCCAAGATCTCGAACTAGCGGACCAAGAGACCCAGTACTTC. It is translated as CASSQDLELADQETQYF.

The rearrangement uses TRBV19 and TRBJ2-7; 15 nucleotides agree with TRBD2. The J segment lost 7 bases and the V segment lost 5 bases, leaving 6 bases of the junction unmatched. This CDR3 region has 15 residues. Germline assignment: CDR1 LNHDA and CDR2 SQIVND (reference sequence). CDR3 DNA sequence: TGTGCCAGTAGTCTCGGGACTAGCGGGAGGAGTGAGCAGTACTTC. It codes for CASSLGTSGRSEQYF.

In its sample, this clone was seen a few times. This sequence joins TRBV9 and TRBJ2-5; no firm D call. V dropped 4 bases and J dropped 9 bases, with 16 bases sitting between them. Germline V gene data show CDR1 as SGDLS and CDR2 as YYNGEE. There are 13 residues in the CDR3. DNA of the CDR3: TGTGCCAGCAGCTCAGACCTGCACGCGGCCCAGTACTTC. It is translated as CASSSDLHAAQYF.

This clone was detected only a few times. This chain links TRBV15 with TRBJ2-3, with a weak D call TRBD2 (7 bases). The CDR3 extends over 18 amino acids. Trimming took off 0 bases at V and 6 bases at J, with 22 bases between the two ends. CDR1 is LNHNV and CDR2 is YYDKDF in the germline V gene (reference sequence). The CDR3 sequence is CATSRDSLGGGSFDTQYF. CDR3 DNA sequence: TGTGCCACCAGCAGAGATTCTTTGGGAGGGGGTTCCTTCGATACGCAGTATTTT. Filled out from reference TRBV15 and TRBJ2-3, the complete variable domain reads DAMVIQNPRYQVTQFGKPVTLSCSQTLNHNVMYWYQQKSSQAPKLLFHYYDKDFNNEADTPDNFQSRRPNTSFCFLDIRSPGLGDTAMYLCATSRDSLGGGSFDTQYFGPGTRLTVL.

The chain carries TRBV4-2 and TRBJ2-7; D is unclear. V was trimmed by 0 bases and J by 0 bases, leaving 6 bases between them. Germline V gene data show CDR1 as LGHNA and CDR2 as YNFKEQ. CDR3 length: 14 residues. The CDR3 DNA reads TGTGCCAGCAGCCAAGAGCGAAACTCCTACGAGCAGTACTTC. It encodes CASSQERNSYEQYF.

The chain recombines TRBV5-1 with TRBJ1-1, with D possibly being TRBD1 (6 bases). V shed 0 bases and J shed 5 bases, with 14 bases lying between them. Germline CDR1 reads SGHRS; CDR2 reads YFSETQ. The CDR3 sequence is 15 residues long. CDR3 region: CASSLDNLRGTEAFF. Written as DNA, the CDR3 is TGCGCCAGCAGCTTGGACAACCTCAGGGGAACTGAAGCTTTCTTT.

The table lists this clone with a few counts. The genes are TRBV29-1 and TRBJ2-5; weak D call: TRBD2 (5 bases). Germline-derived CDR1 and CDR2 are SQVTM and ANQGSEA. The CDR3 sequence is 12 residues long. The ends were cut back, 4 bases at V and 4 bases at J, with 10 bases in the middle. The chain's CDR3 is CSVVRESETQYF. Written as DNA, the CDR3 is TGCAGCGTTGTGAGGGAATCAGAGACCCAGTACTTC. The full variable domain, with the rest looked up from reference TRBV29-1 and TRBJ2-5, is SAVISQKPSRDICQRGTSLTIQCQVDSQVTMMFWYRQQPGQSLTLIATANQGSEATYESGFVIDKFPISRPNLTFSTLTVSNMSPEDSSIYLCSVVRESETQYFGPGTRLLVL.

This clone was counted a few times. The rearrangement joins TRBV4-3 to TRBJ2-6; maybe TRBD2 (6 bases). V lost 0 bases, J lost 0 bases, and 9 bases lay in between. Germline CDR1 is LGHNA and CDR2 is YSLEER. This CDR3 comprises 17 residues. CDR3 in amino acids: CASSQDHGSSGANVLTF. DNA of the CDR3: TGCGCCAGCAGCCAAGATCACGGGAGCTCTGGGGCCAACGTCCTGACTTTC.

This clone was counted a few times. The chain employs TRBV6-1 and TRBJ2-7, with D perhaps matching TRBD1 (6 bases). The CDR3 runs to 12 residues. The germline V gene encodes CDR1 MNHNS and CDR2 SASEGT. Trimming left V 7 bases short and J 4 bases short, with 11 bases between. CDR3 in DNA: TGTGCCAGCACCCCACAGGGTTACGAGCAGTACTTC. Translation gives CASTPQGYEQYF.

The table lists this clone with a few counts. V is TRBV5-1 and J is TRBJ2-1, with TRBD2 matching over 12 bases. V lost 4 bases to trimming and J lost 7 bases; unmatched junction nucleotides: 9. The CDR3 length is 16 residues. Germline V CDR1 and CDR2: SGHRS, YFSETQ. The CDR3 DNA reads as TGCGCCAGCAGCCCAAGACTAGCGGGAGAGGTGAATGAGCAGTTCTTC. Translated: CASSPRLAGEVNEQFF.

This chain uses TRBV7-9 with TRBJ2-7; 11 positions match TRBD2. After removal of 3 bases from V and 3 bases from J, the junction contained 10 bases not matched to a gene. Germline V gene lookup returns CDR1 SEHNR and CDR2 FQNEAQ (reference sequence). CDR3 length equals 17 residues. The CDR3 reads CASSFGSGRALLYEQYF. The CDR3 nucleotides are TGTGCCAGCAGCTTTGGTAGCGGGAGGGCTCTCCTCTACGAGCAGTACTTC.

The rearrangement links TRBV7-9 to TRBJ1-2; D is perhaps TRBD1 (6 bases). Germline loops: CDR1 SEHNR, CDR2 FQNEAQ (reference sequence). The V gene lost 5 bases and the J gene lost 0 bases, with 13 bases spanning the gap. CDR3 size: 15 residues. CDR3 residues: CASSADQGSNYGYTF. Here the CDR3 DNA reads TGTGCCAGCAGCGCAGACCAGGGGTCTAACTATGGCTACACCTTC.

This chain uses TRBV5-4 with TRBJ2-5; the match to TRBD2 covers 9 bases. The germline V gene encodes CDR1 SGHNT and CDR2 YYREEE (reference sequence). The length of the CDR3 is 17 residues. Unmatched junction bases numbered 13, after V lost 4 bases and J lost 3 bases. The CDR3 nucleotides read TGTGCCAGCAGCCCTGGGAGCGGGAGGCAATGGGAAGAGACCCAGTACTTC. Translated: CASSPGSGRQWEETQYF. Variable domain in full (rest from reference TRBV5-4 and TRBJ2-5): ETGVTQSPTHLIKTRGQQVTLRCSSQSGHNTVSWYQQALGQGPQFIFQYYREEENGRGNFPPRFSGLQFPNYSSELNVNALELDDSALYLCASSPGSGRQWEETQYFGPGTRLLVL.

The chain uses TRBV18 and TRBJ1-4; 8 nucleotides match TRBD1. Trimming cost V 3 bases and J 3 bases; bases outside gene matches: 0. The CDR3 loop spans 14 amino acids. Germline V CDR1 and CDR2: KGHSH, LQKENI. The CDR3 is CASSPDRANEKLFF. In DNA form, the CDR3 reads TGTGCCAGCTCACCGGACAGGGCTAATGAAAAACTGTTTTTT.